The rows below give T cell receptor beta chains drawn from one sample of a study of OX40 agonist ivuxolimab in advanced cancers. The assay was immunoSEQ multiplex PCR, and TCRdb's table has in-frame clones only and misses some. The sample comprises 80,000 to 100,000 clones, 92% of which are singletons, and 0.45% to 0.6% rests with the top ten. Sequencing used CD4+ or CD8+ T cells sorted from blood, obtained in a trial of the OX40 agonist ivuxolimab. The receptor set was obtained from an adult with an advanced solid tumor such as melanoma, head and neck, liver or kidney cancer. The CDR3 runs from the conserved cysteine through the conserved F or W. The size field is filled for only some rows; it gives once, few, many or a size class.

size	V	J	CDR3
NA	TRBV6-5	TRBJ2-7	CASSYSTFSYEQYF
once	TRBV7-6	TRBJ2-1	CASSLAPGLGNEQFF
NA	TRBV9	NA	CASSAGASSYEQYF
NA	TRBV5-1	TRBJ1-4	CASSLVGTNEKLFF
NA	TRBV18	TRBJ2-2	CASSTNRDPNTGELFF
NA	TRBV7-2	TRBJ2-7	CASSWRVAGGGEQYF
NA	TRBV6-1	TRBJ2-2	CASTELAGGAGELFF
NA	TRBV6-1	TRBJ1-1	CASSERAGETEAFF
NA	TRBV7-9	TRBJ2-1	CASSQSGGSYNEQFF
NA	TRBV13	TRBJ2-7	CASSILLGGASREQYF
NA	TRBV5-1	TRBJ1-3	CASTQGAASGNTIYF
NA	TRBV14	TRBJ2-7	CASSQGSNLPYEQYF
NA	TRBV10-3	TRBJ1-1	CAIMGLLNTEAFF
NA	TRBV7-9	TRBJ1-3	CASSLRGESSGNTIYF
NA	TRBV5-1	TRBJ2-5	CASSARDGETQYF
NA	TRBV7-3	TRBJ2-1	CASSSLRGTRFF
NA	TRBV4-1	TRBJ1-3	CASSQDGGDSFGNTIYF
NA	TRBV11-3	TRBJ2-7	CASSPTPGDGEQYF
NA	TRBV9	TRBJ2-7	CASSVTAGAPEQYF
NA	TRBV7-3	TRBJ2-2	CASSPIPQNTGELFF
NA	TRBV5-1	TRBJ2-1	CASSLISSSYNEQFF
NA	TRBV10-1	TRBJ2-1	CASSESIRGSHEQFF
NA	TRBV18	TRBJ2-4	CASSHSPEADLLAKNIQYF
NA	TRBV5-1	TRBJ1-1	CASSLSKNTEAFF
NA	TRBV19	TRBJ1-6	CASTDSGSPLHF
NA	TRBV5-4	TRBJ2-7	CASSFPLGFRGVGSYEQYF
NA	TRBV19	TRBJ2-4	CASSIGTAGQNIQYF
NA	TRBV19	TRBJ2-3	CASRTGTSGGGTDTQYF
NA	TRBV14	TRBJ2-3	CASSLWRGSTDTQYF
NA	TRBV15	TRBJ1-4	CATSRDERDDEKLFF
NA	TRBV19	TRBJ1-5	CASVPREGNQPQHF
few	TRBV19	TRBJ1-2	CASTVTGVPNYGYTF
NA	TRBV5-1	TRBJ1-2	CASSFGDDYGYTF
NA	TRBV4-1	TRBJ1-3	CASSQDTGGRAGNTIYF
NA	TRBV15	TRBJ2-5	CATSRDPGGETQYF
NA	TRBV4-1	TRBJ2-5	CASSQEPEETQYF
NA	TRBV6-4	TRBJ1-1	CASSPSTVNTEAFF
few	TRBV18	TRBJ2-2	CASSPGTLNTGELFF
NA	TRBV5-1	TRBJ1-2	CASSLGQRGGYTF
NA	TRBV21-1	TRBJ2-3	CASSKVDRVTTDTQYF
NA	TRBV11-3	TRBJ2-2	CASSKANTGELFF
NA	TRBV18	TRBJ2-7	CASSPRTGDLGGEQYF
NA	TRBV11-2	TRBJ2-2	CASSLSGNTGELFF
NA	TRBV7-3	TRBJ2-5	CASSSGSTETQYF
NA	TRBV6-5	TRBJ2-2	CASSLLTGLTGELFF
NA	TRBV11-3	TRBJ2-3	CASSLDSGPTGTDTQYF
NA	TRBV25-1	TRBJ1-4	CASSGLEQGEEKLFF
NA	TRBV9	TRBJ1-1	CASSVVSGGLTRNTEAFF
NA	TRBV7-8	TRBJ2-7	CASSLKAGITHEQYF
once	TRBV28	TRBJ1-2	CASTDTYGYTF
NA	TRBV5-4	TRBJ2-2	CAAQSAGLGDTGELFF
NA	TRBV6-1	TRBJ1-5	CASSEDSNSNQPQHF
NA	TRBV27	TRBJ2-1	CASSLTMPQNEQFF
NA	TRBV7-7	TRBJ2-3	CASSLARWLAGNNDSTDTQYF
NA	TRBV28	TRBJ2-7	CASSSPRAGGLEQYF